This is a list of T cell receptor beta chains from one sample in a study of STAT5B mutations in CD4+ large granular lymphocyte leukemia. Assay used: immunoSEQ multiplex PCR; TCRdb lists only in-frame clones, some missing. The sample includes tens of thousands of clones, approximately 80% of them seen just once. Sequences were obtained from CD4+ T cells from blood buffy coats. The receptors come from a human donor in good health. Each CDR3 is given with its conserved first and last residue. The order of the fields is J gene, V gene, clone size, D gene, CDR3 DNA, CDR3 protein. The D gene is left open where the match is weak. Rows may omit the clone size; those that give it use once, few, many or a size class.

>TRBJ2-5|TRBV6-1|NA|TRBD1
TGTGCCAGCACCCGAGGTGACAGGGGAGAGACCCAGTACTTC
CASTRGDRGETQYF
>TRBJ1-4|TRBV28|NA|TRBD1
TGTGCCAGCAGCAATAGACAGGGAGGTGACGAAAAACTGTTTTTT
CASSNRQGGDEKLFF
>TRBJ1-6|TRBV6-4|NA|NA
TGTGCCAGCAGTGACAAGGGGAAGGGGTTATACTCACCCCTCCACTTT
CASSDKGKGLYSPLHF
>TRBJ2-3|TRBV5-8|NA|TRBD2
TGTGCCAGCAGCTTGGTCGTCGGGAGGCTCACAGATACGCAGTATTTT
CASSLVVGRLTDTQYF
>TRBJ2-2|TRBV6-1|NA|TRBD2
TGTGCCAGCAGTGGGAGAGCCCCGGGGGGATTACCCGGGGAGCTGTTTTTT
CASSGRAPGGLPGELFF
>TRBJ1-2|TRBV5-6|NA|NA
TGTGCCAGCAGCTTGGAACAGGGTCAGTATGGCTACACCTTC
CASSLEQGQYGYTF
>TRBJ2-2|TRBV5-1|NA|NA
TGCGCCAGCAAGGTCGAGGAACGGCTCACCGGGGAGCTGTTTTTT
CASKVEERLTGELFF
>TRBJ2-2|TRBV10-3|NA|TRBD1
TGTGCCATCAGGGGGACAGGGTTAACCGGGGAGCTGTTTTTT
CAIRGTGLTGELFF
>TRBJ2-7|TRBV6-1|NA|TRBD1
TGTGCCAGCAGTGAGGACTCAGGGGGCGAGCAGTACTTC
CASSEDSGGEQYF
>TRBJ1-1|TRBV5-4|NA|NA
TGTGCCAGCAGCTCAAATCGGAACACTGAAGCTTTCTTT
CASSSNRNTEAFF
>TRBJ2-3|TRBV28|NA|NA
TGTGCCAGCAGTCGGCTAGGGGCCACAGATACGCAGTATTTT
CASSRLGATDTQYF
>TRBJ1-2|TRBV6-1|NA|NA
TGTGCCAGCAGTGATCAGGTGGTCAACTATGGCTACACCTTC
CASSDQVVNYGYTF
>TRBJ2-5|TRBV5-4|NA|NA
TGTGCCAGCAGCTTGGGGGACGAAGAGACCCAGTACTTC
CASSLGDEETQYF
>TRBJ1-2|TRBV10-3|NA|NA
TGTGCCATCAGTGGGCGACTGGGTTCGAAAGGGAACTATGGCTACACCTTC
CAISGRLGSKGNYGYTF
>TRBJ1-1|TRBV5-1|NA|NA
TGCGCCAGCAGCCCGAATGCCGTGGGGGAAGTAGCTTTCTTT
CASSPNAVGEVAFF
>TRBJ2-7|TRBV28|NA|NA
TGTGCCAGCAGTCGGGACGGAACCTACGAGCAGTACTTC
CASSRDGTYEQYF
>TRBJ1-6|TRBV5-6|few|NA
TGTGCCAGCAGCTTAGGACAGACCCAAAATTCACCCCTCCACTTT
CASSLGQTQNSPLHF
>TRBJ1-3|TRBV19|NA|NA
TGTGCCAGTCTTACCTCAGGCATCATTGGAAACACCATATATTTT
CASLTSGIIGNTIYF
>TRBJ1-1|TRBV19|NA|NA
TGTGCCAGTAGTATCCCCCGGTGGCAGGGGACTGAAGCTTTCTTT
CASSIPRWQGTEAFF
>TRBJ1-2|TRBV6-1|once|TRBD1
TGTGCCAGCAGTGAACCCACGGGACAGGGGGTCAACTATGGCTACACCTTC
CASSEPTGQGVNYGYTF
>TRBJ2-3|TRBV7-4|NA|TRBD2
TGTGCCAGCACCCTAACCCCCCTGGGCGGGAGACTAAAGACAGATACGCAGTATTTT
CASTLTPLGGRLKTDTQYF
>TRBJ2-6|TRBV6-4|NA|NA
TGTGCCAGCAGTGTAGGGGGAGCTGGGGCCAACGTCCTGACTTTC
CASSVGGAGANVLTF
>TRBJ2-4|TRBV5-6|NA|NA
TGTGCCAGCAGCCAGGGGCAAGCCAAAAACATTCAGTACTTC
CASSQGQAKNIQYF
>TRBJ1-2|TRBV28|NA|NA
TGTGCCAGCAGCTCAGGGTATGGCTACACCTTC
CASSSGYGYTF
>TRBJ2-7|TRBV14|few|TRBD1
TGTGCCAGCAGCCAAGATCCAGGGGGCTCCTACGAGCAGTACTTC
CASSQDPGGSYEQYF
>TRBJ2-5|TRBV7-6|NA|NA
TGTGCCAGCAGCTCCACCTTGGCGGGAGAGACCCAGTACTTC
CASSSTLAGETQYF
>TRBJ2-7|TRBV5-1|NA|NA
TGCGCCAGACCAGGTGACTGCCACGAGCAGTACTTC
CARPGDCHEQYF
>TRBJ1-5|TRBV9|few|NA
TGTGCCAGCAGCGTAGCTGCTGATAGCAATCAGCCCCAGCATTTT
CASSVAADSNQPQHF
>TRBJ2-1|TRBV6-5|NA|NA
TGTGCCAGCAGCACCTTTGCCACCTATTACAATGAGCAGTTCTTC
CASSTFATYYNEQFF
>TRBJ2-3|TRBV6-1|NA|TRBD2
TGTGCCAGCAGTGAAAGAGGGACGGGCGGGGGTAAGAAGTATTTT
CASSERGTGGGKKYF
>TRBJ1-4|TRBV4-2|NA|NA
TGTGCCAGCAGCCAAGAAGGGGCAGCAACTAATGAAAAACTGTTTTTT
CASSQEGAATNEKLFF
>TRBJ1-6|TRBV19|NA|NA
TGTGCCAGTAGAGAGGGCACTTATAATTCACCCCTCCACTTT
CASREGTYNSPLHF
>TRBJ2-1|TRBV19|NA|TRBD2
TGTGCCAGTAGTATATTCGGGGGAGGGACGGCCACCTACAATGAGCAGTTCTTC
CASSIFGGGTATYNEQFF
>TRBJ1-2|TRBV11-3|NA|TRBD1
TGTGCCAGCAGCTTAGGAGGGACAGGGAATAACTATGGCTACACCTTC
CASSLGGTGNNYGYTF
>TRBJ2-1|TRBV7-6|NA|NA
TGTGCCAGCAGCTTAGGAGGCACCTATAGCTCCTACAATGAGCAGTTCTTC
CASSLGGTYSSYNEQFF
>TRBJ2-3|TRBV27|NA|NA
TGTGCCAGCAGTTTAGGGTGGGGGAGCGATACGCAGTATTTT
CASSLGWGSDTQYF
>TRBJ1-1|TRBV6-5|NA|TRBD1
TGTGCCAGCAGTTACTCGGGGACAGGGCGGTTTGGAGCTTTCTTT
CASSYSGTGRFGAFF
>TRBJ2-5|TRBV19|NA|TRBD1
TGTGCCAGTAGGCACCGGGACAGGAGCCAAGAGACCCAGTACTTC
CASRHRDRSQETQYF
>TRBJ1-5|TRBV6-6|few|TRBD1
TGTGCCAGCAGTTCTGGGGACAGCCCCAATCAGCCCCAGCATTTT
CASSSGDSPNQPQHF
>TRBJ2-1|TRBV7-9|NA|TRBD2
TGTGCCAGCAGCATCGGGACTAGCGCCAATGAGCAGTTCTTC
CASSIGTSANEQFF
>TRBJ1-3|TRBV14|NA|NA
TGTGCCAGCAGCCAAGGGGGGCCTGGAAACACCATATATTTT
CASSQGGPGNTIYF
>TRBJ1-6|TRBV29-1|NA|TRBD1
TGCAGCGCAAGGACAGGGGAGAATTCACCCCTCCACTTT
CSARTGENSPLHF
>TRBJ1-1|TRBV6-6|NA|NA
TGTGCCAGCAGTTACCGAGCCGGGGCAGACACTGAAGCTTTCTTT
CASSYRAGADTEAFF
>TRBJ2-6|TRBV9|NA|TRBD1
TGTGCCAGCAGCGTAGCGGGACAGCTAAACCCCCTCTCTGGGGCCAACGTCCTGACTTTC
CASSVAGQLNPLSGANVLTF
>TRBJ2-3|TRBV2|few|NA
TGTGCCAGCGATAATCATACGCAGTATTTT
CASDNHTQYF
>TRBJ2-2|TRBV7-2|few|NA
TGTGCCAGCAGCTTGTATGCTGGAGCGGCCGGGGAGCTGTTTTTT
CASSLYAGAAGELFF
>TRBJ2-2|TRBV5-1|NA|NA
TGCGCCAGCAGGTTCGGACGGAACACCGGGGAGCTGTTTTTT
CASRFGRNTGELFF
>TRBJ2-5|TRBV5-8|NA|NA
TGTGCCAGCAGCGCGGGACAGCCCCAAGAGACCCAGTACTTC
CASSAGQPQETQYF
>TRBJ2-1|TRBV7-9|NA|NA
TGTGCCAGCAGCTTAAAGGATAGGGGTGAGCAGTTCTTC
CASSLKDRGEQFF
>TRBJ1-3|TRBV19|NA|NA
TGTGCCAGTACCGATCGGGGATCTGGAAACACCATATATTTT
CASTDRGSGNTIYF
>TRBJ1-1|TRBV6-5|NA|NA
TGTGCCAGTATGTTAAACACTGAAGCTTTCTTT
CASMLNTEAFF
>TRBJ1-1|TRBV21-1|NA|NA
TGTGCCAGCAGCAAATGTTGGCGTGACACTGAAGCTTTCTTT
CASSKCWRDTEAFF
>TRBJ1-4|TRBV28|NA|NA
TGTGCCAGCAGTACAGGGATCGAAAAACTGTTTTTT
CASSTGIEKLFF
>TRBJ2-1|TRBV11-3|NA|NA
TGTGCCAGCAGCTTATCTAACAATGAGCAGTTCTTC
CASSLSNNEQFF
>TRBJ2-2|TRBV10-3|NA|NA
TGTGCCATCAGTGACCCCCGGCAGGGAGACACCGGGGAGCTGTTTTTT
CAISDPRQGDTGELFF
>TRBJ2-3|TRBV7-7|NA|TRBD2
TGTGCTAGCAGCTTAGGACTAGCGGGAAGAGATACGCAGTATTTT
CASSLGLAGRDTQYF
>TRBJ1-2|TRBV10-3|NA|TRBD1
TGTGCCATCAGCGACGGGACAGGGGCTGGCTACACCTTC
CAISDGTGAGYTF
>TRBJ1-5|TRBV6-5|NA|NA
TGTGCCAGCTCAACAGGCGTTAATCAGCCCCAGCATTTT
CASSTGVNQPQHF
>TRBJ1-1|TRBV5-4|NA|TRBD1
TGTGCCAGCAGCCTGGGGACAGGGCTCCCGAACACTGAAGCTTTCTTT
CASSLGTGLPNTEAFF
>TRBJ2-7|TRBV4-2|NA|NA
TGTGCCAGCAGCCAAGAGCGGGACTACGAGCAGTACTTC
CASSQERDYEQYF